This T cell receptor beta chain comes out of a study of shared clonotypes between healthy human individuals. For the study at large: The study enrolled a couple of women and a few men aged 18 to 49. Each donor's CD4 naive and CD4 memory cells filled three plates apiece, CD8 naive two, and CD8 memory one. Study results and limitations: Blood was the only sampled material, and tissue repertoires likely differ. Shared across a handful of donors were 4% to 5% of the naive CD4 clonotypes.

The CDR3 is 14 residues long. CDR1 is MNHEY, CDR2 SVGAGI, per germline. This clone was counted only a few times. Its matching antigen is unknown. Naive CD8 cells lacked CD45RO and underwent positive selection for CCR7, leaving out terminally differentiated effector memory CD45RA+ cells. Clones were sequenced by immunoSEQ multiplex PCR, and TCRdb holds only the in-frame ones, with some missing. The table lists millions of clones, about 92% of them singletons. V gene TRBV6-5 combines with J gene TRBJ1-1; D possibly corresponds to TRBD1 (5 bases). The source of this sequence is a man younger than 35 in good health. Some clones in this sample may be carry-over from other donors' samples. The sample consisted of naive CD8+ T cells from PBMCs. The CDR3 nucleotides read TGTGGCAGTAGAGGCGGGGCGCGGAACACTGAAGCTTTCTTT. This gives the protein CGSRGGARNTEAFF.